Presented here are 4 T cell receptor beta chains from one specimen sequenced in a study of CD8+ T cells in alopecia areata. Treatment reported: oral pan-JAK inhibitor, 5-10 mg twice daily. Sequencing used cDNA as its template, made by extracting RNA and reverse transcribing it. The repertoire was sequenced with immunoSEQ multiplex PCR; TCRdb's copy has only in-frame clones and lacks some. The sample yields roughly 120,000 clones, about 50% seen once. The sequenced sample was CD4+ T cells sorted from blood, obtained at week 4, from a patient treated with tofacitinib. The receptor set was obtained from a human donor with alopecia areata.

This clone was counted between two and nine times. The same CDR3 is also encoded by other DNA sequences in this sample. J is TRBJ2-7 and V is TRBV7-9; 9 bases are a match to TRBD1. The CDR3 is 14 amino acids. Unmatched junction bases numbered 7, after V lost 5 bases and J lost 5 bases. CDR1 is SEHNR and CDR2 is FQNEAQ in the germline V gene (reference sequence). CDR3 loop: CASSPGQGIDEQYF. The DNA for the CDR3 is TGTGCCAGCAGCCCCGGACAGGGGATCGACGAGCAGTACTTC.

There are a few counts of this clone. The chain couples TRBV19 to TRBJ2-2; a weak D match, TRBD1 (6 bases). The germline V and J ends were trimmed by 5 bases and 0 bases, with 13 bases remaining between them. Per the germline V gene, CDR1 is LNHDA and CDR2 is SQIVND (reference sequence). This CDR3 contains 16 residues. DNA of the CDR3: TGTGCCAGTAGTGCCCAGGGGCTAACGAACACCGGGGAGCTGTTTTTT. Its protein product is CASSAQGLTNTGELFF.

The CDR3 DNA reads as TGCGCCAGCAGCTTGGAGAGCAGATTCATCCGGGCCCAGCATTTT. This gives the protein CASSLESRFIRAQHF. This rearrangement joins TRBV5-1 to TRBJ1-5; no clear D gene. The germline gives CDR1 SGHRS, CDR2 YFSETQ. The V gene lost 0 bases and the J gene lost 11 bases, with 18 bases spanning the gap. The CDR3 contains 15 residues.

This chain links TRBV11-2 with TRBJ1-2; 7 nucleotides agree with TRBD1. The V gene end was trimmed by 5 bases and the J gene end by 6 bases; junction bases not matched to a gene: 6. The CDR3 is made up of 13 amino acids. The germline gives CDR1 SGHAT, CDR2 FQNNGV. This CDR3 is CASSPDRADGYTF. The CDR3 DNA is TGTGCCAGCAGCCCCGACAGGGCGGATGGCTACACCTTC.